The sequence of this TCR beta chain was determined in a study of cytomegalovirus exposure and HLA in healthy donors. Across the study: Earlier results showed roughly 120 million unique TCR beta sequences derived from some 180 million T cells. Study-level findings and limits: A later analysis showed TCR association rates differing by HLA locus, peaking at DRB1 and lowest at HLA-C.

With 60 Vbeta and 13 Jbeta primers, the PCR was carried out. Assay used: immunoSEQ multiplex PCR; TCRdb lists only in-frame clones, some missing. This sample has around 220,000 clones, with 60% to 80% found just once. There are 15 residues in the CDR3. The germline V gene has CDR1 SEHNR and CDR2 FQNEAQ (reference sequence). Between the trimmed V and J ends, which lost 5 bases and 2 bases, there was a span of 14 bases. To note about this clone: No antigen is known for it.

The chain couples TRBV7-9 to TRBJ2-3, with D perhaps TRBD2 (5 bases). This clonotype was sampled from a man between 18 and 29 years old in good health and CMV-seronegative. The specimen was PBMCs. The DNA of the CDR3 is TGTGCCAGCAGCCCAGGTAGCGATAACACAGATACGCAGTATTTT. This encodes CASSPGSDNTDTQYF.